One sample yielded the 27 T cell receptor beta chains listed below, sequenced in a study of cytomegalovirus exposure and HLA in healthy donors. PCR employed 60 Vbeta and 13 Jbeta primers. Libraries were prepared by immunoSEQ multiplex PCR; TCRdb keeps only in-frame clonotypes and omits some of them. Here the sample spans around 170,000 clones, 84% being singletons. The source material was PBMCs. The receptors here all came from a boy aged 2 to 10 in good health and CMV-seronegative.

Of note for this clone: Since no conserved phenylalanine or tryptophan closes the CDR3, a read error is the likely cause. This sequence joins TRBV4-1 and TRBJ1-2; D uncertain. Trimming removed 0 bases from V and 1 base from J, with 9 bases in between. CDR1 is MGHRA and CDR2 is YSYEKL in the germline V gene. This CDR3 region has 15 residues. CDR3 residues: CASSQDPGDNYGYTL. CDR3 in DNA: TGCGCCAGCAGCCAAGATCCCGGGGATAACTATGGCTACACCCTC.

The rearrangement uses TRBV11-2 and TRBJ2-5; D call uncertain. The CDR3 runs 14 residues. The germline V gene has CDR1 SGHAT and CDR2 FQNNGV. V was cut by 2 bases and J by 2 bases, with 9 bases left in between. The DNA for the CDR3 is TGTGCCAGCAGCTTAAGTACCAGGCAAGAGACCCAGTACTTC. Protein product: CASSLSTRQETQYF.

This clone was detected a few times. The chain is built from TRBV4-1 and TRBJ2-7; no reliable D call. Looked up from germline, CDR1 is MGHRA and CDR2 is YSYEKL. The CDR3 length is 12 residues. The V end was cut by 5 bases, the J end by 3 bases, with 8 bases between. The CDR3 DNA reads TGCGCCAGCAGCGGGCCACGCTACGAGCAGTACTTC. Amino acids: CASSGPRYEQYF.

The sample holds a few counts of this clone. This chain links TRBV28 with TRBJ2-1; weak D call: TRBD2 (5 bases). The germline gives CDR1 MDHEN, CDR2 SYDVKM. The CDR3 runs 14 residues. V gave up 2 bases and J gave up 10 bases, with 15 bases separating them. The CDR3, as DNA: TGTGCCAGCAGTTTAGGACTCGAATATATGGAGCAGTTCTTC. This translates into CASSLGLEYMEQFF.

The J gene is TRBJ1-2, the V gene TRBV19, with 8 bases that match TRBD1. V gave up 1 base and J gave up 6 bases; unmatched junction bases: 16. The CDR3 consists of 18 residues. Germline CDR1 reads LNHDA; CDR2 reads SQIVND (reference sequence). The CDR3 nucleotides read TGTGCCAGTAGTATAGTGAGAGTCGGACAGGGAAAGGGCGATGGCTACACCTTC. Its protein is CASSIVRVGQGKGDGYTF. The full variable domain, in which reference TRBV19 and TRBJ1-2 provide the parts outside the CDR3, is DGGITQSPKYLFRKEGQNVTLSCEQNLNHDAMYWYRQDPGQGLRLIYYSQIVNDFQKGDIAEGYSVSREKKESFPLTVTSAQKNPTAFYLCASSIVRVGQGKGDGYTFGSGTRLTVV.

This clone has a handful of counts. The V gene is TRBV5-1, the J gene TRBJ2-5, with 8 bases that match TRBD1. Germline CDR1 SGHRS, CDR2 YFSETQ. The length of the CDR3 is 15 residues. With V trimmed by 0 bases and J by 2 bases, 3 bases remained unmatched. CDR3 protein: CASSLVRDRQETQYF. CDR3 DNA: TGCGCCAGCAGCTTGGTCCGGGACAGGCAAGAGACCCAGTACTTC.

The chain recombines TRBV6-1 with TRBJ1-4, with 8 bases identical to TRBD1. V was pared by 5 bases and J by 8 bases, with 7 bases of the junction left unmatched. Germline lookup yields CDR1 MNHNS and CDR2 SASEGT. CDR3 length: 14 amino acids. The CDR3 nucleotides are TGTGCCAGCAGTCCCCGGACAGGGAGCGAAAAACTGTTTTTT. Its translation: CASSPRTGSEKLFF.

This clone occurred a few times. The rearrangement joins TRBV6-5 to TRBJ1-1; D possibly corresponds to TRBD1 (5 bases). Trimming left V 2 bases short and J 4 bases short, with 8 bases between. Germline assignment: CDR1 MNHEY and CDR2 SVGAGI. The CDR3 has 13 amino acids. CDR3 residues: CASSYTGGTEAFF. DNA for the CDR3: TGTGCCAGCAGTTACACGGGGGGCACTGAAGCTTTCTTT.

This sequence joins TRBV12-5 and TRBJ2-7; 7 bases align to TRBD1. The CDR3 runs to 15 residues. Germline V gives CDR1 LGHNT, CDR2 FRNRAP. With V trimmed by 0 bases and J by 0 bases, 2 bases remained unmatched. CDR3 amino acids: CASGLVAGGSYEQYF. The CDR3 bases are TGTGCTAGTGGTTTGGTCGCAGGGGGCTCCTACGAGCAGTACTTC.

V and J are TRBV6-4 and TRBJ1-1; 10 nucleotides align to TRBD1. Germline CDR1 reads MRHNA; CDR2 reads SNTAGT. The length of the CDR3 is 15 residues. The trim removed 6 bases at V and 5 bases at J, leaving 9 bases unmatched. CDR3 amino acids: CASSAGQGSETEAFF. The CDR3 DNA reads TGTGCCAGCAGCGCGGGACAGGGGTCGGAGACTGAAGCTTTCTTT.

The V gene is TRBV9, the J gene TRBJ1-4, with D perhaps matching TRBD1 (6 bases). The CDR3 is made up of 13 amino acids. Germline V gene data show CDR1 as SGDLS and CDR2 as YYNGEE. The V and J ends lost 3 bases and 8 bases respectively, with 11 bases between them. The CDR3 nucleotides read TGTGCCAGCAGCGAGGGGGGGCGGGAAAAACTGTTTTTT. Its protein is CASSEGGREKLFF.

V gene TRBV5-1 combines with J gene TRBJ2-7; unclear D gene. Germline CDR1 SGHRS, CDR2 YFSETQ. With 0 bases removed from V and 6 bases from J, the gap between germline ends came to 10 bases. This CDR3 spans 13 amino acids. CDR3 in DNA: TGCGCCAGCAGCTTGGCTCTCGTCTCCGAGCAGTACTTC. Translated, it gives CASSLALVSEQYF.

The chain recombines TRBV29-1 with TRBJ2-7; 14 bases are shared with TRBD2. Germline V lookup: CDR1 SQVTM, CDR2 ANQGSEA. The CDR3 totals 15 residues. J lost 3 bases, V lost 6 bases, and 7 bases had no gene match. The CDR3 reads CSVLGTSGRIYEQYF. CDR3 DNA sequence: TGCAGCGTCCTGGGGACTAGCGGGAGAATCTACGAGCAGTACTTC.

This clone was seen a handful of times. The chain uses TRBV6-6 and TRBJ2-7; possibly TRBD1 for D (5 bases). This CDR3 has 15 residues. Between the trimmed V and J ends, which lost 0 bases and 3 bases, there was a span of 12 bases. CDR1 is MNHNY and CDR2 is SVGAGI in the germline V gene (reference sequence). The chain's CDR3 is CASSYSETALYEQYF. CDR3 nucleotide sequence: TGTGCCAGCAGTTACTCGGAGACAGCCCTCTACGAGCAGTACTTC.

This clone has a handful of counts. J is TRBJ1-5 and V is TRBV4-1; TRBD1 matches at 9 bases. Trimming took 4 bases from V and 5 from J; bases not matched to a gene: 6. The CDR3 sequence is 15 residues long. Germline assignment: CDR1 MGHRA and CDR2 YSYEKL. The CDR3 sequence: CASSLDRGAYQPQHF. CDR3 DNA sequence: TGCGCCAGCAGCCTTGACAGGGGGGCTTATCAGCCCCAGCATTTT.

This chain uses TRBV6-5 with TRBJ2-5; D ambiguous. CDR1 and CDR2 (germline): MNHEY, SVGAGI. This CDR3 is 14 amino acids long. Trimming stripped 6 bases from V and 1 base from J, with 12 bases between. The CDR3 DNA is TGTGCCAGCAGGCACAGCCCGAGCCAAGAGACCCAGTACTTC. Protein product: CASRHSPSQETQYF.

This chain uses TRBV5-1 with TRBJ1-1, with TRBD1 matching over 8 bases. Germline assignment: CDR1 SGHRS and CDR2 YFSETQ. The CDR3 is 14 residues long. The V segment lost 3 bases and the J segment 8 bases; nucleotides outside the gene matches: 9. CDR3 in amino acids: CASSSGGQALEAFF. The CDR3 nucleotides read TGCGCCAGCAGCTCAGGGGGACAGGCCCTAGAAGCTTTCTTT.

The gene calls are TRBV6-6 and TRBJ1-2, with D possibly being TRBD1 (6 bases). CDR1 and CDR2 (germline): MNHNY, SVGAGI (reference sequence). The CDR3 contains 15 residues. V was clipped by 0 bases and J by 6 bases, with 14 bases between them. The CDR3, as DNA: TGTGCCAGCAGTTACTCGCGGGGGCCCCCAGATGGCTACACCTTC. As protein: CASSYSRGPPDGYTF.

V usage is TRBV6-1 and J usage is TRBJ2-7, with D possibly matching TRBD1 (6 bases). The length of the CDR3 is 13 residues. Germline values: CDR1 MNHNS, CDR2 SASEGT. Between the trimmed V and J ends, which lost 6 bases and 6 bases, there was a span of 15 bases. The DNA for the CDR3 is TGTGCCAGCAGCGTTACAGGGCTGGGCGAGCAGTACTTC. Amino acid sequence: CASSVTGLGEQYF.

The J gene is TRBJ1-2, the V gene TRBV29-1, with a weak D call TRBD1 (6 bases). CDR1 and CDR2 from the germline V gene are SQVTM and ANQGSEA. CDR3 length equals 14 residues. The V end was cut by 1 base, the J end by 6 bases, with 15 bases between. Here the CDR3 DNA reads TGCAGCGTTGAAGGGGATAGGGGGGGAAATGGCTACACCTTC. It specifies CSVEGDRGGNGYTF.

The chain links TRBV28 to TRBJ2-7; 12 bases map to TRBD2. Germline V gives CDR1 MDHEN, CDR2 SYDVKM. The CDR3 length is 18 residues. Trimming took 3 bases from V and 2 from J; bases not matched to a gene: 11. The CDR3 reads CASSFLTGLAGPTYEQYF. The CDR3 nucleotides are TGTGCCAGCAGTTTCCTGACAGGACTAGCGGGGCCCACCTACGAGCAGTACTTC.

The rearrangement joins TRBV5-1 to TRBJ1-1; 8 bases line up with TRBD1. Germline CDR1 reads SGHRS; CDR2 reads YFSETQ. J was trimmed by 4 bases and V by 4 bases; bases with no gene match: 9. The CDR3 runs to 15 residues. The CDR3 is CASSVSGQELTEAFF. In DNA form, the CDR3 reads TGCGCCAGCAGCGTCTCGGGACAGGAGCTCACTGAAGCTTTCTTT.

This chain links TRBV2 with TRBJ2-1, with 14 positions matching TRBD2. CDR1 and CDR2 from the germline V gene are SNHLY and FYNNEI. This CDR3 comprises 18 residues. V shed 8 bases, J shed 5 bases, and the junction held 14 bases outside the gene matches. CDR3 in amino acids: CASGSGTSGSFSNNEQFF. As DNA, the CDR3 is TGTGCCAGCGGGTCCGGGACTAGCGGGAGCTTCTCTAACAATGAGCAGTTCTTC. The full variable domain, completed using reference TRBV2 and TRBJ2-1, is EPEVTQTPSHQVTQMGQEVILRCVPISNHLYFYWYRQILGQKVEFLVSFYNNEISEKSEIFDDQFSVERPDGSNFTLKIRSTKLEDSAMYFCASGSGTSGSFSNNEQFFGPGTRLTVL.

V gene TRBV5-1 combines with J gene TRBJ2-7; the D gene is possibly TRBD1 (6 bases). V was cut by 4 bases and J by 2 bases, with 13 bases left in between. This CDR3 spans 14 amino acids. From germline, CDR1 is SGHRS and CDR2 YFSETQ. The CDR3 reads CASSATTGTYEQYF. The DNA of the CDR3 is TGCGCCAGCAGCGCGACGACAGGCACCTACGAGCAGTACTTC.

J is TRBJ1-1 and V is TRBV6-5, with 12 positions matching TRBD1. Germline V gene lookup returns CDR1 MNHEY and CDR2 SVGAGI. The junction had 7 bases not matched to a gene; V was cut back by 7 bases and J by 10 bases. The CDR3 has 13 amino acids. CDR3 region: CASIPGQGARAFF. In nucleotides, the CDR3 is TGTGCCAGCATCCCGGGACAGGGGGCTCGAGCTTTCTTT.

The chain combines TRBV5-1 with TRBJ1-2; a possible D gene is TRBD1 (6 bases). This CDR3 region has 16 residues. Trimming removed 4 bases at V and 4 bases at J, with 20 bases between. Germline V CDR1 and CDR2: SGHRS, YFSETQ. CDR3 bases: TGCGCCAGCAGCCCCATTGGACAGCCTGGGGGCTATGGCTACACCTTC. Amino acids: CASSPIGQPGGYGYTF.

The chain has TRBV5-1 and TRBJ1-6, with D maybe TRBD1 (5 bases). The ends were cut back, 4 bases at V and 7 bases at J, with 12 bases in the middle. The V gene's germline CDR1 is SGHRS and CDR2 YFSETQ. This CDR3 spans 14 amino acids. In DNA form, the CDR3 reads TGCGCCAGCAGCCCCCAGGGTACCAATTCACCCCTCCACTTT. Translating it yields CASSPQGTNSPLHF.